This T cell receptor beta chain was documented in a study of T cell repertoires in cytomegalovirus infection. Study context: Carrying CMV and the relevant HLA type showed in public TCR beta signatures. Study observations and caveats: HLA-C-restricted CMV-specific TCR beta clonotypes were dominant in the ex vivo response. Cumulated frequencies of public TCR beta families served to identify carriers of CMV plus the relevant HLA.

Between the trimmed V and J ends, which lost 5 bases and 1 base, there was a span of 17 bases. Germline values: CDR1 SGHTA, CDR2 FQGNSA. CDR3 size: 16 residues. This clonotype was seen many times. Its target is not known. One entry per CDR3 protein, called by TCRdb with MiXCR from the reads. The sample holds over 300,000 distinct CDR3 sequences, 17% seen once. This TCR came from a human donor in good health (CMV status not recorded). Some clones in this sample may be carry-over from other donors' samples. Input material: PBMCs. The V and J genes are TRBV7-2 and TRBJ2-5; D may be TRBD2 (6 bases). CDR3: CASSATRLAPQETQYF. The CDR3, as DNA: TGTGCCAGCAGCGCCACCCGGCTAGCGCCCCAAGAGACCCAGTACTTC. Full variable domain (outside the CDR3, taken from reference TRBV7-2 and TRBJ2-5): GAGVSQSPSNKVTEKGKDVELRCDPISGHTALYWYRQSLGQGLEFLIYFQGNSAPDKSGLPSDRFSAERTGGSVSTLTIQRTQQEDSAVYLCASSATRLAPQETQYFGPGTRLLVL.